This T cell receptor beta chain was sequenced in a study of T cell responses to AZD1222 COVID-19 vaccine. Study-wide results and caveats: At baseline, just a handful of AZD1222 recipients tested seropositive. Along spike, vaccine-associated CD4 TCRs were found throughout, with dominance at 160-218 and 743-854.

The germline CDR1 and CDR2 sequences are SGHRS and YFSETQ. The CDR3 length is 13 residues. J lost 10 bases, V lost 4 bases, and 7 bases had no gene match. Profiled with immunoSEQ multiplex PCR; TCRdb holds only in-frame clones, not every one. In the table there are over 130,000 clones, more than 85% of which are singletons. Timing groups of about 4 and about 12 weeks for second doses were pooled. With respect to this clone: Its antigen remains unidentified.

The chain has TRBV5-1 and TRBJ2-1; 8 bases match TRBD2. This sample comprised peripheral blood, obtained 28 days after the second AZD1222 dose. The sequence was collected from an adult who received the AZD1222 COVID-19 vaccine. For the CDR3, the DNA is TGCGCCAGCAGCCTCCTACCGGGAGGGGAGCAGTTCTTC. Translation gives CASSLLPGGEQFF.